The 30 T cell receptor beta chains in this list originate from one sample, sequenced in a study of T-cell reconstitution after alpha-beta-depleted transplantation in children. Unique molecular identifiers were incorporated into the prepared TCRbeta library. TCRdb fed the PCR reads into MiXCR, producing one record per CDR3 protein. Of about 310,000 distinct CDR3 sequences listed, around 25% are singletons. The material was PBMCs, mostly from graft donor cells, obtained 180 days after TCRalphabeta/CD19-depleted stem cell transplant. The receptors stem from a male patient younger than 18 who had a stem cell transplant for acute lymphoblastic leukemia, so the T cells may come from the graft donor.

This clonotype showed up many times. The chain uses TRBV7-9 and TRBJ1-2; D remains ambiguous. The germline gives CDR1 SEHNR, CDR2 FQNEAQ (reference sequence). V dropped 4 bases and J dropped 4 bases, with 13 bases sitting between them. The CDR3 runs 14 residues. Written as DNA, the CDR3 is TGTGCCAGCAGCTCCGGAGGAGGTAGCTATGGCTACACCTTC. This sequence encodes CASSSGGGSYGYTF.

The table lists this clonotype with a few counts. The J gene is TRBJ1-5, the V gene TRBV20-1; TRBD1 might be the D (6 bases). Germline values: CDR1 DFQATT, CDR2 SNEGSKA (reference sequence). The CDR3 consists of 15 residues. The V end lost 0 bases, the J end lost 6 bases, and 15 bases lay between the germline ends. CDR3 amino acids: CSARDMPGDSQPQHF. DNA of the CDR3: TGCAGTGCTAGAGATATGCCAGGGGATAGTCAGCCCCAGCATTTT.

This clonotype has only a few counts. J is TRBJ2-5 and V is TRBV20-1, with D unresolved. V lost 0 bases and J lost 1, with 9 bases in between. The CDR3 runs 14 residues. Per the germline V gene, CDR1 is DFQATT and CDR2 is SNEGSKA (reference sequence). CDR3 DNA: TGCAGTGCTAGAGATTGGGTAGGCCAAGAGACCCAGTACTTC. Its protein product is CSARDWVGQETQYF.

This clonotype was detected a few times. The chain has TRBV12-3 or TRBV12-4 and TRBJ1-2, with TRBD1 matching over 10 bases. V dropped 4 bases and J dropped 4; count of bases not matched to a gene: 18. CDR3 length: 19 residues. Here the CDR3 DNA reads TGTGCCAGCAGTTCCTCAAACCGGGACAGGGGTGTGATAGCCTATGGCTACACCTTC. Translating gives CASSSSNRDRGVIAYGYTF.

This clonotype was counted between two and nine times. The rearrangement links TRBV6-1 to TRBJ2-1; D unclear. CDR1 and CDR2 (germline): MNHNS, SASEGT. The CDR3 runs 15 residues. The V and J ends lost 6 bases and 8 bases respectively, with 20 bases between them. The CDR3 DNA reads as TGTGCCAGCAGACCTCAAGGTTTGGTCGGCGATGAGCAGTTCTTC. This codes for CASRPQGLVGDEQFF.

This clonotype was observed a few times. The chain combines TRBV5-5 with TRBJ2-7; TRBD1 might be the D (6 bases). The CDR3 totals 13 residues. Deletions cut 5 bases from V and 2 bases from J, with 11 bases between. CDR1 is SGHKS, CDR2 YYEKEE, per germline (reference sequence). CDR3 residues: CASSWTDPYEQYF. The CDR3 nucleotides read TGTGCCAGCAGTTGGACAGACCCCTACGAGCAGTACTTC.

A few counts support this clonotype. The chain uses TRBV27 and TRBJ2-4; TRBD1 matches at 10 bases. Germline values: CDR1 MNHEY, CDR2 SMNVEV (reference sequence). The CDR3 is 16 residues long. J was trimmed by 7 bases and V by 6 bases; bases with no gene match: 12. CDR3 DNA: TGTGCCAGCAGCCACCGGGACAGGGGCGTGAGTAACATTCAGTACTTC. This encodes CASSHRDRGVSNIQYF.

This clonotype was detected ten times or more. The chain links TRBV7-9 to TRBJ2-5; possible D gene TRBD2, 5 bases. Trimming cost V 1 base and J 4 bases, with 13 bases left between them. The CDR3 runs to 15 residues. Germline lookup yields CDR1 SEHNR and CDR2 FQNEAQ (reference sequence). DNA for the CDR3: TGTGCCAGCAGCTTAGGCGGAGGCGGAGGAGAGACCCAGTACTTC. Translation gives CASSLGGGGGETQYF.

This chain connects TRBV19 to TRBJ1-2; D not certain. CDR3 length equals 15 residues. CDR1 and CDR2 from the germline V gene are LNHDA and SQIVND (reference sequence). Trimming removed 3 bases from V and 1 base from J, with 12 bases in between. This CDR3 is CASSISRKSNYGYTF. The CDR3 DNA reads as TGTGCCAGTAGTATCTCAAGGAAAAGTAACTATGGCTACACCTTC.

This CDR3 is CASSLHPVTSGRDRHEQFF. CDR3 DNA: TGTGCCAGCAGCCTCCACCCAGTCACTAGCGGGAGGGACCGGCATGAGCAGTTCTTC. The chain recombines TRBV7-3 with TRBJ2-1; 13 bases agree with TRBD2. The V segment lost 5 bases and the J segment 8 bases; nucleotides outside the gene matches: 18. The CDR3 is 19 residues long. Per the germline V gene, CDR1 is SGHTA and CDR2 is FQGTGA.

This chain connects TRBV7-3 to TRBJ2-1, with no clear D. The CDR3 sequence is 13 residues long. Germline-derived CDR1 and CDR2 are SGHTA and FQGTGA. V shed 2 bases and J shed 6 bases, with 8 bases lying between them. The CDR3 reads CASSLGRLNEQFF. The CDR3 DNA sequence: TGTGCCAGCAGCTTAGGGCGGCTCAATGAGCAGTTCTTC.

The rearrangement uses TRBV5-6 and TRBJ2-7; D might be TRBD2 (6 bases). CDR1 and CDR2 from the germline V gene are SGHDT and YYEEEE. This CDR3 has 15 amino acids. Trimming removed 0 bases from V and 4 bases from J, with 14 bases in between. The CDR3 coding sequence is TGTGCCAGCAGCTTGGAGCCCGGGAGATTATACGAGCAGTACTTC. Its translation: CASSLEPGRLYEQYF.

The chain carries TRBV12-3 or TRBV12-4 and TRBJ1-2; 7 bases agree with TRBD1. The CDR3 runs 15 residues. J was trimmed by 4 bases and V by 2 bases; bases with no gene match: 7. For the CDR3, the DNA is TGTGCCAGCAGTTTAAGTCCGACAGGGTCCTATGGCTACACCTTC. Translated, it gives CASSLSPTGSYGYTF.

The V gene is TRBV5-1, the J gene TRBJ2-7, with TRBD2 matching over 9 bases. The CDR3 totals 18 residues. CDR1 and CDR2 (germline): SGHRS, YFSETQ. Germline trimming cut 3 bases from V and 6 bases from J; bases unmatched to any gene: 19. DNA of the CDR3: TGCGCCAGCAGCTCCGGTGAGGGTTTTGCGGGAGGGCCCAGCGAGCAGTACTTC. Its protein product is CASSSGEGFAGGPSEQYF.

This clonotype was seen a handful of times. This chain uses TRBV20-1 with TRBJ2-1; D uncertain. V was cut by 1 base and J by 7 bases, with 14 bases left in between. The CDR3 runs 14 residues. Germline-derived CDR1 and CDR2 are DFQATT and SNEGSKA (reference sequence). CDR3 coding DNA: TGCAGTGCTAGAGTGGTAGGGAAGAGTAATGAGCAGTTCTTC. Its protein is CSARVVGKSNEQFF.

V gene TRBV7-9 combines with J gene TRBJ2-5; TRBD2 matches at 12 bases. Looked up from germline, CDR1 is SEHNR and CDR2 is FQNEAQ (reference sequence). V gave up 1 base and J gave up 1 base; unmatched junction bases: 4. This CDR3 is 17 amino acids long. CDR3 DNA: TGTGCCAGCAGCTTAGTAGCTAGCGGGAGGGCCCAAGAGACCCAGTACTTC. Protein product: CASSLVASGRAQETQYF.

V usage is TRBV29-1 and J usage is TRBJ2-1, with TRBD1 identical over 7 bases. V shed 3 bases, J shed 4 bases, and the junction held 0 bases outside the gene matches. Germline V gene sequence: CDR1 SQVTM, CDR2 ANQGSEA. This CDR3 contains 12 residues. The CDR3, as DNA: TGCAGCGTTGAGGACAGGTACAATGAGCAGTTCTTC. This gives the protein CSVEDRYNEQFF.

This clonotype occurred a few times. The J gene is TRBJ2-4, the V gene TRBV6-1; 12 nucleotides line up with TRBD2. Trimming cost V 3 bases and J 7 bases; bases outside gene matches: 10. The CDR3 spans 17 residues. The germline CDR1 and CDR2 sequences are MNHNS and SASEGT. DNA of the CDR3: TGTGCCAGCAGTGACGTCCTAGCGGGAGGGCCAGGGAACATTCAGTACTTC. Translating it yields CASSDVLAGGPGNIQYF.

The chain is built from TRBV4-3 and TRBJ2-6; possible D gene TRBD1, 5 bases. Deletions cut 1 base from V and 0 bases from J, with 7 bases between. The CDR3 length is 16 residues. CDR1 is LGHNA and CDR2 is YSLEER in the germline V gene. The CDR3 DNA reads TGCGCCAGCAGCCAAGTGGGGCACTCTGGGGCCAACGTCCTGACTTTC. Protein: CASSQVGHSGANVLTF.

This clonotype was seen a handful of times. The rearrangement links TRBV7-9 to TRBJ2-1; 10 bases fit TRBD2. The trim removed 4 bases at V and 0 bases at J, leaving 3 bases unmatched. Germline V CDR1 and CDR2: SEHNR, FQNEAQ (reference sequence). This CDR3 contains 16 residues. CDR3 amino acids: CASSWTSGLSYNEQFF. As DNA, the CDR3 is TGTGCCAGCAGCTGGACTAGCGGCCTCTCCTACAATGAGCAGTTCTTC.

The chain employs TRBV5-1 and TRBJ2-1, with D possibly being TRBD1 or TRBD2 (5 bases each). The length of the CDR3 is 17 residues. Per germline, CDR1 SGHRS and CDR2 YFSETQ. Trimming cost V 4 bases and J 4 bases, with 21 bases left between them. The CDR3 loop is CASSRLWAGGIYNEQFF. DNA for the CDR3: TGCGCCAGCAGCAGACTTTGGGCTGGGGGTATTTACAATGAGCAGTTCTTC.

This clonotype showed up just a few times. The V call is TRBV7-9, the J call TRBJ1-2; D ambiguous. The CDR3 length is 15 residues. V was trimmed by 5 bases and J by 3 bases, leaving 16 bases between them. The germline V gene has CDR1 SEHNR and CDR2 FQNEAQ (reference sequence). The CDR3 DNA reads TGTGCCAGCAGCCCACCCTACCCACCTGACTATGGCTACACCTTC. Its translation is CASSPPYPPDYGYTF.

This clonotype was counted a few times. This chain links TRBV25-1 with TRBJ1-5; weak D call: TRBD1 (6 bases). Trimming took 6 bases from V and 7 from J, leaving 13 bases between them. Germline V gives CDR1 MGHDK, CDR2 SYGVNS. The CDR3 spans 13 residues. CDR3 in amino acids: CASRGTGKQPQHF. In DNA, the CDR3 is TGTGCCAGCAGAGGCACAGGGAAGCAGCCCCAGCATTTT. The complete variable domain, with remaining parts taken from reference TRBV25-1 and TRBJ1-5, reads EADIYQTPRYLVIGTGKKITLECSQTMGHDKMYWYQQDPGMELHLIHYSYGVNSTEKGDLSSESTVSRIRTEHFPLTLESARPSHTSQYLCASRGTGKQPQHFGDGTRLSIL.

V is TRBV20-1 and J is TRBJ1-2; 7 nucleotides line up with TRBD1. The CDR3 is made up of 14 amino acids. Germline values: CDR1 DFQATT, CDR2 SNEGSKA (reference sequence). V lost 0 bases and J lost 2; bases outside the gene matches: 3. For the CDR3, the DNA is TGCAGTGCTAGAGATTGGGGACAGAACTATGGCTACACCTTC. Encoded protein: CSARDWGQNYGYTF.

The rearrangement joins TRBV29-1 to TRBJ2-1; D remains unclear. V lost 7 bases and J lost 0, with 10 bases in between. Germline-derived CDR1 and CDR2 are SQVTM and ANQGSEA. The CDR3 loop spans 13 amino acids. CDR3 bases: TGCAGCGCCAGTAGGAGCTCCTACAATGAGCAGTTCTTC. Its protein is CSASRSSYNEQFF.

V usage is TRBV5-6 and J usage is TRBJ1-1; D ambiguous. V dropped 0 bases and J dropped 0 bases, with 12 bases sitting between them. Germline lookup yields CDR1 SGHDT and CDR2 YYEEEE. The CDR3 covers 16 residues. The CDR3 is CASSLEIGRLNTEAFF. CDR3 nucleotide sequence: TGTGCCAGCAGCTTGGAGATCGGTCGGTTGAACACTGAAGCTTTCTTT.

The rearrangement joins TRBV2 to TRBJ1-5; D not certain. Trimming removed 1 base at V and 7 bases at J, with 14 bases between. The germline gives CDR1 SNHLY, CDR2 FYNNEI. The CDR3 spans 15 residues. CDR3: CASSEVLFTGQPQHF. In DNA, the CDR3 is TGTGCCAGCAGTGAAGTGCTATTCACCGGCCAGCCCCAGCATTTT.

The chain combines TRBV5-1 with TRBJ2-7; D gene uncertain. Between the trimmed V and J ends, which lost 0 bases and 3 bases, there was a span of 10 bases. Germline lookup yields CDR1 SGHRS and CDR2 YFSETQ. This CDR3 is built from 14 residues. The CDR3 sequence is CASSLEDHHYEQYF. The DNA for the CDR3 is TGCGCCAGCAGCTTGGAGGACCACCACTACGAGCAGTACTTC.

The chain is built from TRBV9 and TRBJ1-1; no definite D call. The germline V gene has CDR1 SGDLS and CDR2 YYNGEE. V was shortened by 1 base and J by 4 bases, with 8 bases between the two germline ends. The length of the CDR3 is 13 residues. The CDR3, as DNA: TGTGCCAGCAGCGTATCAGCTCTCACTGAAGCTTTCTTT. This codes for CASSVSALTEAFF.

With respect to this clonotype: This may be a read error, as it is one base from a much larger clone. V is TRBV6-6 and J is TRBJ2-5, with TRBD1 matching over 8 bases. Germline loops: CDR1 MNHNY, CDR2 SVGAGI (reference sequence). The CDR3 covers 12 residues. V was pared by 4 bases and J by 5 bases, with 0 bases of the junction left unmatched. This chain's CDR3 is CASSWTGETQYF. The CDR3 region has the DNA TGTGCCAGCAGTTGGACAGGGGAGACCCAGTACTTC.